This T cell receptor beta chain was captured by sequencing in a study of CD8 T cells in Susac syndrome (dated by TCRdb to between 2017 and 2020). With regard to the full study: Of the Susac syndrome patients who were sequenced, about eight were in clinical remission while more than five had clinically active disease. At the time of blood withdrawal, Susac syndrome patients were either therapy-naive, taking corticosteroids (with some also receiving IVIg), or on IVIg alone. Repertoire sequencing was used to test whether CD8+ T cell activation and differentiation in Susac syndrome was antigen driven. Here is what the overall study found, with its caveats: In patients with Susac syndrome, the CD4+ T cell repertoire showed no detectable clonal expansion. The study acknowledged that relatively few individuals were included in the TCR sequencing and HLA analysis.

RNA was extracted using the RNeasy kit, and about 0.5 to 1 microgram was reverse transcribed with random hexamers. The immunoSEQ multiplex PCR assay, which covers 54 Vbeta and 13 Jbeta segments, was used to amplify TCR beta CDR3 regions. PCR amplification bias was corrected using a synthetic template baseline for primer optimization and computational correction. Processing in the source paper ran as follows. Only productive sequences were kept, with reads annotated to V, D and J genes according to IMGT and analyzed in immunoSEQ Analyzer. Clonality was calculated as one minus the Shannon entropy normalized by log2 of the number of productive unique sequences. For each patient and control, public and private clones were evaluated among the 100 most prevalent clones. Clones were defined as Susac-specific if absent from the healthy and MS cohorts, from over a thousand published viral clones and from other ImmuneACCESS disease sequences. TCRdb trimmed the raw reads at Q25, called clones with MiXCR and kept productive beta chains. Every CDR3 protein is listed once, alongside the most common genes and DNA of its rows. For this entry, the V and J calls and clone size follow TCRdb and not the study's own pipeline. The sample table shows about 180,000 distinct CDR3 sequences, and under 95% are seen once. Roughly 0.11% of the sample belongs to the ten largest clones.

Peripheral blood CD8+ and CD4+ T cells from healthy donors, Susac syndrome patients and multiple sclerosis patients were profiled by high-throughput TCR beta sequencing. Susac syndrome patients met recently defined diagnostic criteria for definite or probable disease. Bulk CD8+ and CD4+ T cells were purified magnetically by negative isolation, whereas CD8+ TEMRA cells were enriched by FACS. Blood was collected in EDTA tubes and processed within 24 hours, with PBMCs isolated through density gradient centrifugation. PBMCs destined for TCR sequencing were cryopreserved in liquid nitrogen and later thawed in a 37 °C water bath. A purity of at least 90% was achieved for sorted or isolated CD4+, CD8+ and CD8+ TEMRA cells. In regard to this clonotype: Its binding antigen is unknown. The sample holds no much larger clone one base away, and base qualities are not on file.

V lost 3 bases and J lost 4 bases; the stretch between them is 18 bases long. Reading the germline V gene (reference sequence) gives CDR1 GTSNPN and CDR2 SVGIG. The CDR3 runs 15 residues from the cysteine to the phenylalanine. The sequence is cut down to CDR3 DNA, 45 bases in frame from base 1. The chain uses TRBV30 and TRBJ2-5; TRBD2 might be the D gene, on 6 matching bases. The clonotype originates from a human donor with Susac syndrome. Material for sequencing was CD4+ T cells from PBMCs. The CDR3 sequence is CAWSPPWGVGETQYF. DNA sequence: TGTGCCTGGAGCCCCCCTTGGGGGGTGGGAGAGACCCAGTACTTC.